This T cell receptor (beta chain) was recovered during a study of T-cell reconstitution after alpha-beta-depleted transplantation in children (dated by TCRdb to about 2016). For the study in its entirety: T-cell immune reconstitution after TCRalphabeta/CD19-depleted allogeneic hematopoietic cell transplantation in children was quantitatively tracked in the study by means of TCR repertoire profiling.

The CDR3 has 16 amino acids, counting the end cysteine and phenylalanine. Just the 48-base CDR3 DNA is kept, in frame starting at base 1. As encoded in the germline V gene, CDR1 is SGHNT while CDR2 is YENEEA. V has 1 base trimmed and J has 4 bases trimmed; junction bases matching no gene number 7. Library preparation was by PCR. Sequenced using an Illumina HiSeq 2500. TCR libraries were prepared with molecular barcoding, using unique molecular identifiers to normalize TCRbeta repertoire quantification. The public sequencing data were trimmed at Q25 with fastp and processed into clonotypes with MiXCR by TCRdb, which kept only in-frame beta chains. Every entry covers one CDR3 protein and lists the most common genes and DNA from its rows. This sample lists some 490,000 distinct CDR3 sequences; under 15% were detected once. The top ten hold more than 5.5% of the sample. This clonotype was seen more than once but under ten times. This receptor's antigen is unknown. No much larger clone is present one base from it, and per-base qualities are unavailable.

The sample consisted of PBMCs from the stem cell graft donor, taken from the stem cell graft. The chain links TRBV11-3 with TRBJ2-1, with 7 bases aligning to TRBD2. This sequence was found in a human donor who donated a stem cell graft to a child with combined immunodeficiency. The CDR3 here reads CASSLVSRGRYNEQFF. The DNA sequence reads TGTGCCAGCAGCTTAGTGTCGCGGGGGAGATACAATGAGCAGTTCTTC.